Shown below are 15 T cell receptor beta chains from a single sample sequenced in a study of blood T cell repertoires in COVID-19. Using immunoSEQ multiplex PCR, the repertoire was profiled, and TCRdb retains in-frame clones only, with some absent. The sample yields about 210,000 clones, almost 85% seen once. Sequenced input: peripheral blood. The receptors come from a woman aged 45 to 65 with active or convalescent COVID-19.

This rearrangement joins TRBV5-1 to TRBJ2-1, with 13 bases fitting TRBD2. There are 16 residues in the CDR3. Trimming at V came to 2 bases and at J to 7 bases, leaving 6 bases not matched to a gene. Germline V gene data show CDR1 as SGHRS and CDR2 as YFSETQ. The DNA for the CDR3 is TGCGCCAGCAGCTTCGAGGGACTAGCGGGAAGTAATGAGCAGTTCTTC. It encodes CASSFEGLAGSNEQFF. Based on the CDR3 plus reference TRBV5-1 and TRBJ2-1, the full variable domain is KAGVTQTPRYLIKTRGQQVTLSCSPISGHRSVSWYQQTPGQGLQFLFEYFSETQRNKGNFPGRFSGRQFSNSRSEMNVSTLELGDSALYLCASSFEGLAGSNEQFFGPGTRLTVL.

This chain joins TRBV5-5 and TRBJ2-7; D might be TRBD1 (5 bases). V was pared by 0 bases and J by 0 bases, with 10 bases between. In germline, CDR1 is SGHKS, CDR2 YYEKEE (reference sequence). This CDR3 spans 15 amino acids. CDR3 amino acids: CASSLAPDSSYEQYF. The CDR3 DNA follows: TGTGCCAGCAGCTTGGCCCCCGACAGCTCCTACGAGCAGTACTTC.

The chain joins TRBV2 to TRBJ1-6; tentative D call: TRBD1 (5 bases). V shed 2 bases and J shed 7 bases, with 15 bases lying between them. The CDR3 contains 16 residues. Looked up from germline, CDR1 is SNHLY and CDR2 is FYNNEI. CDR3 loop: CASSEREGFWNSPLHF. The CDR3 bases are TGTGCCAGCAGTGAAAGGGAGGGGTTCTGGAATTCACCCCTCCACTTT.

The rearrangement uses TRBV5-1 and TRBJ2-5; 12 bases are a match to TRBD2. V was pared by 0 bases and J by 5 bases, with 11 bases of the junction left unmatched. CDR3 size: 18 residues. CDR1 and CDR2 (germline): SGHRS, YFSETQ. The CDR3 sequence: CASSLGGRLAGAGETQYF. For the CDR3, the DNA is TGCGCCAGCAGCTTGGGGGGCCGACTAGCGGGAGCCGGGGAGACCCAGTACTTC.

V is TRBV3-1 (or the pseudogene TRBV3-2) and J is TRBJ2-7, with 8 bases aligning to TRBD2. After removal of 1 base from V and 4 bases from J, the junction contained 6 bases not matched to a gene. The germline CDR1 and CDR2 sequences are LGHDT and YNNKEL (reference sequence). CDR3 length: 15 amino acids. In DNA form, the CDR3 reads TGTGCCAGCAGCCAAGCAAGCGGGAGTGGTTACGAGCAGTACTTC. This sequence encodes CASSQASGSGYEQYF.

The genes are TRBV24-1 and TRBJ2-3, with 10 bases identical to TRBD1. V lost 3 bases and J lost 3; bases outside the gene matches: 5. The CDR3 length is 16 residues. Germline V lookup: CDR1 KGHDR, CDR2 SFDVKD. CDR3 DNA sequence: TGTGCCACCAGTGATGCGCCGGGACAGGGGACAGATACGCAGTATTTT. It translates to CATSDAPGQGTDTQYF.

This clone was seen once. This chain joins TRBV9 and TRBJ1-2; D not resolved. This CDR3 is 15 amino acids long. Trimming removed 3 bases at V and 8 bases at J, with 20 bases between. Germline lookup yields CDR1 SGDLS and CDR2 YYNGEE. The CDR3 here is CASSGATAPSGGYTF. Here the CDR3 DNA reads TGTGCCAGCAGCGGAGCGACTGCTCCGTCGGGAGGCTACACCTTC.

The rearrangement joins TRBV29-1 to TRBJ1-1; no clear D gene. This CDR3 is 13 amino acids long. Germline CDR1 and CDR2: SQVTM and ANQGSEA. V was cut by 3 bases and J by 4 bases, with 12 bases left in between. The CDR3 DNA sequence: TGCAGCGTTGAGGCGAAGGGAGGCACTGAAGCTTTCTTT. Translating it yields CSVEAKGGTEAFF.

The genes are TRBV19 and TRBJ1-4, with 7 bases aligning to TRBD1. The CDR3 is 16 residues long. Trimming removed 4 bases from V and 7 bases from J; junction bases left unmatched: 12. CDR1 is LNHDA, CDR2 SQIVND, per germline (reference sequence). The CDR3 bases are TGTGCCAGTAGTAGACTCCACAGGGGAAGGAGTGAAAAACTGTTTTTT. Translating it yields CASSRLHRGRSEKLFF.

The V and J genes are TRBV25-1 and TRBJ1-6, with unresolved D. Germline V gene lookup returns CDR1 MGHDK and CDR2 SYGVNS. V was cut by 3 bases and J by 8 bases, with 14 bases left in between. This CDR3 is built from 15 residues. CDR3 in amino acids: CASSESPGVDSPLHF. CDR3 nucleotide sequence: TGTGCCAGCAGTGAGTCCCCCGGGGTAGATTCACCCCTCCACTTT.

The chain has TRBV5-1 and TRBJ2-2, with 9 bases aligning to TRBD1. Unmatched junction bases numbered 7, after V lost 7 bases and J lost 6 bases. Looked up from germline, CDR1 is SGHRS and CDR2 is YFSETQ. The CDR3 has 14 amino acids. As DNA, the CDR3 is TGCGCCAGCCTCGGGACAGGGCCCCCCGGGGAGCTGTTTTTT. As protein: CASLGTGPPGELFF.

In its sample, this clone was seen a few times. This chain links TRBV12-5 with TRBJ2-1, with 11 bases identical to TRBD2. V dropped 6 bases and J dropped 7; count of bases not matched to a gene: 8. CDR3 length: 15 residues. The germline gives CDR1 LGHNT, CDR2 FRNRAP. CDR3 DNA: TGTGCTAGTGGCCTGGGACTAGCGGACACGAATGAGCAGTTCTTC. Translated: CASGLGLADTNEQFF.

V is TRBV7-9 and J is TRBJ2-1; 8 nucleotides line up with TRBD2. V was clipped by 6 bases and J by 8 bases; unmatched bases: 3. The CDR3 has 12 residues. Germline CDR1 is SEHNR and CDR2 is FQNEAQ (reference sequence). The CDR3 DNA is TGTGCCAGCAGTCCCGGGAGGGATGAGCAGTTCTTC. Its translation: CASSPGRDEQFF. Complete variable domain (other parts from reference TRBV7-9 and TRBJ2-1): DTGVSQNPRHKITKRGQNVTFRCDPISEHNRLYWYRQTLGQGPEFLTYFQNEAQLEKSRLLSDRFSAERPKGSFSTLEIQRTEQGDSAMYLCASSPGRDEQFFGPGTRLTVL.

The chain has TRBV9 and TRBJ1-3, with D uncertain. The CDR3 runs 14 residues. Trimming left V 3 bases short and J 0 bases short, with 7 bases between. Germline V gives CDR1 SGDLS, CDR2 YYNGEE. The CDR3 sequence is CASSAQRSGNTIYF. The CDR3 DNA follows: TGTGCCAGCAGCGCACAACGCTCTGGAAACACCATATATTTT. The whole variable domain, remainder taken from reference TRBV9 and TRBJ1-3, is DSGVTQTPKHLITATGQRVTLRCSPRSGDLSVYWYQQSLDQGLQFLIQYYNGEERAKGNILERFSAQQFPDLHSELNLSSLELGDSALYFCASSAQRSGNTIYFGEGSWLTVV.

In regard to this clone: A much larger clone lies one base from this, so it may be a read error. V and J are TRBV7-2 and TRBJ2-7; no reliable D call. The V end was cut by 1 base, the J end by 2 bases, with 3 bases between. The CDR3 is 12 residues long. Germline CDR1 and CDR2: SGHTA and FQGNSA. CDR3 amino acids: CASSLGAYEQYF. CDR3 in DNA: TGTGCCAGCAGCTTAGGCGCCTACGAGCAGTACTTC.